The entry below gives a single T cell receptor beta chain sequence along with its context. Its target is unknown. This entry is derived from a study of CD8+CD57+ T cells in acquired aplastic anemia. V lost 2 bases to trimming and J lost 5 bases; unmatched junction nucleotides: 5. CDR3 size: 15 residues. The V gene's germline CDR1 is ENHRY and CDR2 SYGVKD. Patients sequenced had flow cytometry evidence of CD8+CD57+ cell expansion. Therapy had not been given to patients before blood sampling. Profiling of TCR beta VDJ combinations and CDR3 sequences used genomic DNA as template. A single record per CDR3 protein comes from TCRdb applying MiXCR to the reads. The sample consists of about 160,000 distinct CDR3 sequences, 60% to 80% of them appearing once. Study-level points and caveats: Patients and controls shared 25 to 35 CD8+ CDR3 sequences, highly expressed in patients.

The rearrangement links TRBV10-3 to TRBJ1-5, with TRBD1 identical over 8 bases. The specimen was sorted CD4+, CD8+, or CD8+CD57+ T cells (not recorded which) from PBMCs. This TCR derives from a human donor with aplastic anemia. The DNA for the CDR3 is TGTGCCATCAGTGAGGGGGGACAGGCCTATCAGCCCCAGCATTTT. Its protein product is CAISEGGQAYQPQHF.